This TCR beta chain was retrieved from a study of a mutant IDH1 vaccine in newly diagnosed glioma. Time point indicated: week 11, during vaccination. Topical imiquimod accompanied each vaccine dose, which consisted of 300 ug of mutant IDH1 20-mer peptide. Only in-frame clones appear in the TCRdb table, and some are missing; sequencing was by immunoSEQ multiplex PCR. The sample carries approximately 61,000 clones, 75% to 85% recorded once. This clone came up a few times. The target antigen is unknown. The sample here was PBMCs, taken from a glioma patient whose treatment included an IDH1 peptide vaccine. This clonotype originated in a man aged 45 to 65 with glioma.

CDR3: CASSQDHLVTEAFF. Written as DNA, the CDR3 is TGCGCCAGCAGCCAAGATCATCTCGTCACTGAAGCTTTCTTT. The rearrangement links TRBV4-1 to TRBJ1-1, with D unresolved. CDR1 MGHRA and CDR2 YSYEKL come from the germline V gene. The CDR3 contains 14 residues. Deletions cut 0 bases from V and 4 bases from J, with 9 bases between.